The subject of this entry is one T cell receptor (beta chain). What it recognizes is unknown. This entry is derived from a study of persistence of HIV-infected CD4 T cells. The junction had 3 bases not matched to a gene; V was cut back by 0 bases and J by 4 bases. This CDR3 is 14 amino acids long. The germline V gene encodes CDR1 SGDLS and CDR2 YYNGEE. Anti-CD3/anti-CD28 beads served as a nonspecific positive control stimulus. CD4+ T cells upregulating both CD40 ligand and CD69 were sorted as responding cells. PBMCs were depleted of CD8+ T cells before stimulation. Sequencing used immunoSEQ version 4 in survey mode. Generated by immunoSEQ multiplex PCR, the TCRdb table keeps only in-frame clones and is missing some. The table lists under 45,000 clones, more than 70% of them singletons.

This receptor was identified in an adult man with HIV who was CMV-seropositive. The material was CD4+ T cells sorted from PBMCs after roughly 18-hour stimulation, obtained from a patient who received antiretroviral therapy. The rearrangement joins TRBV9 to TRBJ1-1, with TRBD1 matching over 7 bases. CDR3 residues: CASSVEGASTEAFF. CDR3 bases: TGTGCCAGCAGCGTAGAGGGGGCGTCCACTGAAGCTTTCTTT.